The 18 T cell receptor beta chains reported below all come from one sample, sequenced in a study of a mutant IDH1 vaccine in newly diagnosed glioma. These TCRs' antigens remain unknown. This sample's time point: week 47, end of study. Vaccine doses each comprised 300 ug of mutant IDH1 20-mer peptide, with topical imiquimod. Sequencing was performed with immunoSEQ multiplex PCR; in TCRdb, only in-frame clones are kept and a portion is missing. The sample records tens of thousands of clones, less than 80% being singletons. The material was PBMCs, obtained from a glioma patient whose treatment included an IDH1 peptide vaccine. These receptors all come from a man in his fifties with glioma.

The V and J genes are TRBV18 and TRBJ1-1; no clear D. Between the trimmed V and J ends, which lost 2 bases and 0 bases, there was a span of 19 bases. This CDR3 has 18 amino acids. Germline V lookup: CDR1 KGHSH, CDR2 LQKENI. In DNA form, the CDR3 reads TGTGCCAGCTCACCAATAATTGCGGGGAGGACTATGAACACTGAAGCTTTCTTT. This gives the protein CASSPIIAGRTMNTEAFF.

The chain carries TRBV5-6 and TRBJ2-3, with D perhaps TRBD1 or TRBD2 (6 bases each). CDR3 length: 14 amino acids. V lost 3 bases, J lost 6 bases, and 14 bases lay in between. Per germline, CDR1 SGHDT and CDR2 YYEEEE. Here the CDR3 reads CASSWGAPEDTQYF. The CDR3 nucleotides are TGTGCCAGCAGCTGGGGGGCCCCCGAGGATACGCAGTATTTT.

The rearrangement uses TRBV14 and TRBJ1-1, with no clear D. Trimming shortened V by 6 bases and J by 3 bases, and 14 bases separated the two germline ends. This CDR3 comprises 14 residues. Germline V gene data show CDR1 as SGHDN and CDR2 as FVKESK. CDR3 bases: TGTGCCAGCAGGCAGGTCGCCGGGTACACTGAAGCTTTCTTT. Residues: CASRQVAGYTEAFF. Combining the CDR3 with reference TRBV14 and TRBJ1-1 gives the whole variable domain EAGVTQFPSHSVIEKGQTVTLRCDPISGHDNLYWYRRVMGKEIKFLLHFVKESKQDESGMPNNRFLAERTGGTYSTLKVQPAELEDSGVYFCASRQVAGYTEAFFGQGTRLTVV.

This sequence joins TRBV18 and TRBJ2-2; D is ambiguous. CDR3 length: 14 residues. The germline V gene has CDR1 KGHSH and CDR2 LQKENI. Trimming pared 4 bases from V and 1 base from J, leaving 7 bases between. The CDR3 DNA reads as TGTGCCAGCTCACTAAGGGAGAACACCGGGGAGCTGTTTTTT. Translated, it gives CASSLRENTGELFF.

The V and J genes are TRBV14 and TRBJ1-2; D is undetermined. With 3 bases removed from V and 5 bases from J, the gap between germline ends came to 10 bases. Germline lookup yields CDR1 SGHDN and CDR2 FVKESK. This CDR3 is 13 amino acids long. CDR3 coding DNA: TGTGCCAGCAGCCACGACAACTGGTATGGCTACACCTTC. Encoded protein: CASSHDNWYGYTF.

The chain employs TRBV14 and TRBJ2-1; D unresolved. The V gene lost 5 bases and the J gene lost 12 bases, with 11 bases spanning the gap. The CDR3 has 11 amino acids. The V gene's germline CDR1 is SGHDN and CDR2 FVKESK. The CDR3 region is CASSYGPRQFF. CDR3 DNA sequence: TGTGCCAGCAGCTATGGGCCCAGGCAGTTCTTC.

This clone was recorded once. The rearrangement uses TRBV30 and TRBJ2-3, with a tentative D call TRBD1 (7 bases). This CDR3 region has 15 residues. V shed 2 bases and J shed 3 bases, with 15 bases lying between them. In germline, CDR1 is GTSNPN, CDR2 SVGIG (reference sequence). CDR3 sequence: CAWSKMEGATDTQYF. In DNA form, the CDR3 reads TGTGCCTGGAGTAAAATGGAGGGGGCAACAGATACGCAGTATTTT.

This clone has only a few counts. The chain combines TRBV9 with TRBJ1-5, with a weak D call TRBD1 (6 bases). The CDR3 extends over 14 amino acids. The V end lost 4 bases, the J end lost 5 bases, and 13 bases lay between the germline ends. Germline values: CDR1 SGDLS, CDR2 YYNGEE. This chain's CDR3 is CASSSGTFDQPQHF. In nucleotides, the CDR3 is TGTGCCAGCAGCTCCGGGACATTTGATCAGCCCCAGCATTTT.

The V call is TRBV29-1, the J call TRBJ2-7; no definite D call. The CDR3 spans 14 residues. V was trimmed by 0 bases and J by 1 base, leaving 10 bases between them. Germline V gene lookup returns CDR1 SQVTM and CDR2 ANQGSEA. For the CDR3, the DNA is TGCAGCGTTGAAGATGATAGTATTTCCTACGAGCAGTACTTC. The encoded protein is CSVEDDSISYEQYF.

This chain joins TRBV19 and TRBJ2-7; 7 bases agree with TRBD1. The CDR3 totals 14 residues. The junction had 7 bases not matched to a gene; V was cut back by 5 bases and J by 3 bases. The germline V gene has CDR1 LNHDA and CDR2 SQIVND (reference sequence). The DNA for the CDR3 is TGTGCCAGTAGTCCACGGGACAGCTACTACGAGCAGTACTTC. Amino acids: CASSPRDSYYEQYF.

This chain connects TRBV19 to TRBJ2-1, with 10 bases that match TRBD2. The J segment lost 4 bases and the V segment lost 5 bases, leaving 5 bases of the junction unmatched. Germline values: CDR1 LNHDA, CDR2 SQIVND (reference sequence). This CDR3 is built from 15 residues. CDR3 bases: TGTGCCAGTAGTCCTCAGCGGGGGGGATACAATGAGCAGTTCTTC. Protein sequence: CASSPQRGGYNEQFF.

This chain connects TRBV2 to TRBJ1-5, with TRBD1 matching 9 bases. Germline CDR1 reads SNHLY; CDR2 reads FYNNEI. The CDR3 consists of 16 residues. After removal of 5 bases from V and 2 bases from J, the junction contained 7 bases not matched to a gene. The CDR3 sequence is CASSRTGVSGNQPQHF. CDR3 nucleotide sequence: TGTGCCAGCAGTCGGACAGGGGTTTCAGGCAATCAGCCCCAGCATTTT.

The genes are TRBV5-1 and TRBJ2-5; a possible D gene is TRBD1 (6 bases). The CDR3 spans 15 residues. Trimming shortened V by 10 bases and J by 0 bases, and 19 bases separated the two germline ends. Germline loops: CDR1 SGHRS, CDR2 YFSETQ. The CDR3, as DNA: TGCGCCCCCAGGGGTACCCGGGGCCACCAAGAGACCCAGTACTTC. Amino acid sequence: CAPRGTRGHQETQYF.

The count of this clone is one. The chain employs TRBV7-6 and TRBJ1-2, with D possibly TRBD1 on 5 matching bases. Trimming removed 4 bases from V and 3 bases from J, with 9 bases in between. The CDR3 spans 13 residues. The germline V gene encodes CDR1 SGHVS and CDR2 FNYEAQ. Here the CDR3 DNA reads TGTGCCAGCAGCTCGGGACCGGACTATGGCTACACCTTC. Translating gives CASSSGPDYGYTF.

This chain joins TRBV6-6 and TRBJ1-2; 8 nucleotides align to TRBD1. From germline, CDR1 is MNHNY and CDR2 SVGAGI (reference sequence). The CDR3 has 13 amino acids. J lost 7 bases, V lost 4 bases, and 5 bases had no gene match. The CDR3 coding sequence is TGTGCCAGCAGTTTTGGACAGGGTGGTGGCTACACCTTC. It codes for CASSFGQGGGYTF.

The genes are TRBV28 and TRBJ1-4, with D possibly matching TRBD1 (5 bases). CDR3 size: 14 residues. The V gene lost 6 bases and the J gene lost 8 bases, with 16 bases spanning the gap. The germline V gene has CDR1 MDHEN and CDR2 SYDVKM. The CDR3, as DNA: TGTGCCAGCAGCTCACGGGGGGATGGCGAAAAACTGTTTTTT. This sequence encodes CASSSRGDGEKLFF.

V and J are TRBV5-1 and TRBJ1-1; D gene unclear. The germline CDR1 and CDR2 sequences are SGHRS and YFSETQ. Between the trimmed V and J ends, which lost 0 bases and 1 base, there was a span of 10 bases. The CDR3 length is 15 residues. The CDR3 DNA reads as TGCGCCAGCAGCTTGGAAGTACACCCGAACACTGAAGCTTTCTTT. This sequence encodes CASSLEVHPNTEAFF.

V and J are TRBV4-1 and TRBJ2-2; D is possibly TRBD1 (6 bases). Germline loops: CDR1 MGHRA, CDR2 YSYEKL. V lost 1 base and J 0 bases, leaving 15 bases between the germline ends. This CDR3 is 18 amino acids long. CDR3 bases: TGCGCCAGCAGCCAAGGAGGTGGCAGGGGTACGAACACCGGGGAGCTGTTTTTT. Translation: CASSQGGGRGTNTGELFF.